Each of the 27 T cell receptor beta chains below was sequenced from the same sample in a study of technical replicates of blood from a few donors. Some clones are missing from TCRdb's copy, which holds only in-frame ones; the method was immunoSEQ multiplex PCR. The data contain 75,000 to 90,000 clones, 93% of them singletons. Sequencing used T cells isolated from PBMCs. Receptor source: a human donor in good health.

The V and J genes are TRBV6-5 and TRBJ1-1, with no clear D. The germline gives CDR1 MNHEY, CDR2 SVGAGI. The CDR3 contains 15 residues. Deletions cut 6 bases from V and 0 bases from J, with 14 bases between. The CDR3 here is CASRQQRFMNTEAFF. DNA for the CDR3: TGTGCCAGCAGACAGCAAAGGTTTATGAACACTGAAGCTTTCTTT.

The genes are TRBV21-1 and TRBJ2-6; the table's D call, TRBD1, has no DNA check behind it. TRBV21-1 is assigned pseudogene status. This CDR3 contains 20 residues. The CDR3 coding sequence is TGTGCCAGCAGCAAAGAGGCATGGGACAGGGTTTGCACTGGGGCCAACGTCCTGACTTTC. Translation gives CASSKEAWDRVCTGANVLTF.

The genes are TRBV19 and TRBJ1-2; a weak D match, TRBD1 (5 bases). Trimming left V 2 bases short and J 4 bases short, with 14 bases between. The CDR3 extends over 15 amino acids. Looked up from germline, CDR1 is LNHDA and CDR2 is SQIVND (reference sequence). The CDR3 spells CASSITGGLSYGYTF. The CDR3 DNA sequence: TGTGCCAGTAGTATAACGGGGGGTCTAAGCTATGGCTACACCTTC.

V is TRBV27 and J is TRBJ2-1; D is perhaps TRBD1 (6 bases). Deletions cut 6 bases from V and 7 bases from J, with 16 bases between. In germline, CDR1 is MNHEY, CDR2 SMNVEV (reference sequence). The CDR3 runs 14 residues. CDR3 in amino acids: CASRQGHLGNEQFF. In nucleotides, the CDR3 is TGTGCCAGCAGGCAGGGGCATTTGGGGAATGAGCAGTTCTTC.

The rearrangement uses TRBV7-8 and TRBJ1-3; 7 positions agree with TRBD1. Germline V gene data show CDR1 as SGHVS and CDR2 as FQNEAQ. With V trimmed by 7 bases and J by 2 bases, 11 bases remained unmatched. CDR3 length: 16 amino acids. DNA for the CDR3: TGTGCCAGCACCCTAATGCAACAGGGGACTGGAAACACCATATATTTT. This sequence encodes CASTLMQQGTGNTIYF.

V and J are TRBV18 and TRBJ2-7, with 8 bases that match TRBD2. After removal of 5 bases from V and 4 bases from J, the junction contained 4 bases not matched to a gene. This CDR3 has 13 residues. Germline V gene data show CDR1 as KGHSH and CDR2 as LQKENI. The DNA for the CDR3 is TGTGCCAGCTCATCCCAGCGGGGGTACGAGCAGTACTTC. Residues: CASSSQRGYEQYF. The full variable domain, completed using reference TRBV18 and TRBJ2-7, is NAGVMQNPRHLVRRRGQEARLRCSPMKGHSHVYWYRQLPEEGLKFMVYLQKENIIDESGMPKERFSAEFPKEGPSILRIQQVVRGDSAAYFCASSSQRGYEQYFGPGTRLTVT.

The chain carries TRBV4-2 and TRBJ2-3, with 11 bases lining up with TRBD2. Germline V CDR1 and CDR2: LGHNA, YNFKEQ. Trimming cost V 0 bases and J 4 bases; bases outside gene matches: 12. The CDR3 is made up of 19 amino acids. CDR3 sequence: CASSQDRWTTSGIADTQYF. The CDR3, as DNA: TGTGCCAGCAGCCAAGATCGGTGGACGACTAGCGGGATCGCAGATACGCAGTATTTT.

The chain is built from TRBV6-6 and TRBJ2-1, with TRBD1 matching 7 bases. Losses at the gene ends were 8 bases for V and 3 bases for J; bases not matched to a gene: 7. The germline V gene encodes CDR1 MNHNY and CDR2 SVGAGI (reference sequence). The CDR3 loop spans 14 amino acids. In nucleotides, the CDR3 is TGTGCCAGCCGCCAGGGGGAGAACTACAATGAGCAGTTCTTC. Translation: CASRQGENYNEQFF.

V usage is TRBV7-3 and J usage is TRBJ2-2; 7 nucleotides line up with TRBD1. Germline trimming cut 5 bases from V and 4 bases from J; bases unmatched to any gene: 7. This CDR3 has 15 residues. Germline V gives CDR1 SGHTA, CDR2 FQGTGA. As DNA, the CDR3 is TGTGCCAGCAGCCCCCGACAGGGTATCACCGGGGAGCTGTTTTTT. It yields the protein CASSPRQGITGELFF. Using reference TRBV7-3 and TRBJ2-2 for the parts outside the CDR3, the full variable domain is GAGVSQTPSNKVTEKGKYVELRCDPISGHTALYWYRQSLGQGPEFLIYFQGTGAADDSGLPNDRFFAVRPEGSVSTLKIQRTERGDSAVYLCASSPRQGITGELFFGEGSRLTVL.

The chain is built from TRBV10-3 and TRBJ2-1; TRBD2 matches 10 bases. With 5 bases clipped from V and 7 bases from J, the junction kept 5 bases outside the gene matches. CDR1 and CDR2 (germline): ENHRY, SYGVKD. The CDR3 consists of 14 residues. The CDR3 DNA reads TGTGCCATCAGTCTAGCGGGAGTGTGGAATGAGCAGTTCTTC. It translates to CAISLAGVWNEQFF.

The V and J genes are TRBV7-9 and TRBJ2-7, with D possibly TRBD2 on 5 matching bases. This CDR3 has 12 amino acids. The germline CDR1 and CDR2 sequences are SEHNR and FQNEAQ (reference sequence). The germline V and J ends were trimmed by 5 bases and 4 bases, with 9 bases remaining between them. CDR3 coding DNA: TGTGCCAGCAGCCCCCGGGATTACGAGCAGTACTTC. The encoded protein is CASSPRDYEQYF.

This chain connects TRBV30 to TRBJ1-1; D is possibly TRBD1 (6 bases). Deletions cut 2 bases from V and 0 bases from J, with 13 bases between. Germline V CDR1 and CDR2: GTSNPN, SVGIG (reference sequence). CDR3 length: 15 amino acids. CDR3 sequence reads: CAWSFWTELNTEAFF. The DNA of the CDR3 is TGTGCCTGGAGTTTTTGGACAGAGTTGAACACTGAAGCTTTCTTT.

This chain uses TRBV19 with TRBJ1-2; 7 positions match TRBD1. Trimming at V came to 5 bases and at J to 0 bases, leaving 6 bases not matched to a gene. From germline, CDR1 is LNHDA and CDR2 SQIVND (reference sequence). This CDR3 is 15 amino acids long. The CDR3 loop reads CASSFSTGPNYGYTF. For the CDR3, the DNA is TGTGCCAGTAGTTTTTCGACAGGGCCTAACTATGGCTACACCTTC.

The V call is TRBV19, the J call TRBJ2-7, with 8 bases identical to TRBD1. The length of the CDR3 is 15 residues. From germline, CDR1 is LNHDA and CDR2 SQIVND (reference sequence). V lost 6 bases, J lost 0 bases, and 7 bases stayed unmatched. The CDR3 reads CASRNRDRSSYEQYF. In nucleotides, the CDR3 is TGTGCCAGTAGAAACCGGGACAGGAGCTCCTACGAGCAGTACTTC.

This clone was detected only once. This chain uses TRBV5-1 with TRBJ1-2; TRBD1 agrees at 10 bases. Germline V gene lookup returns CDR1 SGHRS and CDR2 YFSETQ. V lost 3 bases, J lost 8 bases, and 4 bases stayed unmatched. The CDR3 contains 13 residues. CDR3 residues: CASSSGTGEGYTF. The CDR3 nucleotides are TGCGCCAGCAGCTCCGGGACAGGGGAAGGCTACACCTTC.

The gene calls are TRBV19 and TRBJ1-1; 7 bases line up with TRBD1. With 5 bases clipped from V and 3 bases from J, the junction kept 3 bases outside the gene matches. Germline lookup yields CDR1 LNHDA and CDR2 SQIVND (reference sequence). The CDR3 spans 13 residues. This CDR3 reads CASSGTADTEAFF. CDR3 DNA sequence: TGTGCCAGTAGTGGGACAGCGGACACTGAAGCTTTCTTT. The variable domain in full, completed from reference TRBV19 and TRBJ1-1, reads DGGITQSPKYLFRKEGQNVTLSCEQNLNHDAMYWYRQDPGQGLRLIYYSQIVNDFQKGDIAEGYSVSREKKESFPLTVTSAQKNPTAFYLCASSGTADTEAFFGQGTRLTVV.

The V and J genes are TRBV7-2 and TRBJ1-1; TRBD1 might be the D (5 bases). Germline CDR1 and CDR2: SGHTA and FQGNSA. The CDR3 is 16 residues long. V lost 5 bases and J lost 6, with 22 bases in between. CDR3 amino acids: CASSPISGAKGAEAFF. CDR3 in DNA: TGTGCCAGCAGCCCAATAAGTGGGGCAAAGGGCGCTGAAGCTTTCTTT.

The chain uses TRBV2 and TRBJ2-3, with TRBD2 as a possible D gene (6 bases). Germline V gene data show CDR1 as SNHLY and CDR2 as FYNNEI. The CDR3 length is 11 residues. V was cut by 8 bases and J by 8 bases, with 11 bases left in between. This CDR3 is CASPLGGTQYF. The CDR3 nucleotides read TGTGCCAGCCCCTTGGGGGGTACGCAGTATTTT.

This clone appeared once. This chain connects TRBV19 to TRBJ1-1; 7 bases are a match to TRBD1. This CDR3 is 14 amino acids long. V trimming: 5 bases; J trimming: 1 base; junction bases outside the gene matches: 4. Germline V lookup: CDR1 LNHDA, CDR2 SQIVND (reference sequence). The CDR3 DNA sequence: TGTGCCAGTAGTTTTCAGGGGGAGAACACTGAAGCTTTCTTT. Residues: CASSFQGENTEAFF.

This chain connects TRBV7-2 to TRBJ2-1; TRBD2 matches 8 bases. The CDR3 is made up of 15 amino acids. Germline lookup yields CDR1 SGHTA and CDR2 FQGNSA. J gave up 4 bases and V 5 bases, and 7 bases lay outside the gene matches. The CDR3 DNA reads as TGTGCCAGCAGCCGCGGGGGGACTAGTTACAATGAGCAGTTCTTC. Translating it yields CASSRGGTSYNEQFF.

The chain joins TRBV9 to TRBJ2-1; 14 bases agree with TRBD2. Looked up from germline, CDR1 is SGDLS and CDR2 is YYNGEE. The ends lost 4 bases at V and 12 bases at J; junction bases unmatched: 12. The CDR3 totals 16 residues. The CDR3 protein is CASSSHLSGTSGRQFF. The DNA of the CDR3 is TGTGCCAGCAGCTCCCACCTCTCCGGGACTAGCGGGAGGCAGTTCTTC.

The V and J genes are TRBV4-3 and TRBJ1-1; tentatively, D is TRBD1 (5 bases). Trimming removed 8 bases from V and 2 bases from J, with 12 bases in between. Germline V CDR1 and CDR2: LGHNA, YSLEER. The CDR3 runs to 13 residues. The CDR3 region is CASARARNTEAFF. The DNA of the CDR3 is TGCGCCAGCGCCAGGGCACGCAACACTGAAGCTTTCTTT.

This rearrangement joins TRBV5-1 to TRBJ2-1; 8 bases fit TRBD2. Germline values: CDR1 SGHRS, CDR2 YFSETQ. The ends lost 2 bases at V and 6 bases at J; junction bases unmatched: 7. This CDR3 has 15 residues. The CDR3 is CASSFQAGVRNEQFF. DNA for the CDR3: TGCGCCAGCAGCTTCCAAGCGGGAGTTCGCAATGAGCAGTTCTTC. Full variable domain (outside the CDR3, taken from reference TRBV5-1 and TRBJ2-1): KAGVTQTPRYLIKTRGQQVTLSCSPISGHRSVSWYQQTPGQGLQFLFEYFSETQRNKGNFPGRFSGRQFSNSRSEMNVSTLELGDSALYLCASSFQAGVRNEQFFGPGTRLTVL.

The chain links TRBV7-2 to TRBJ1-1; no clear D. Germline loops: CDR1 SGHTA, CDR2 FQGNSA. The CDR3 extends over 13 amino acids. The V and J ends lost 0 bases and 5 bases respectively, with 7 bases between them. CDR3 amino acids: CASSLAPETEAFF. The CDR3 coding sequence is TGTGCCAGCAGCTTAGCGCCTGAGACTGAAGCTTTCTTT.

This clone was recorded once. This chain joins TRBV11-3 and TRBJ2-1, with D possibly TRBD1 on 5 matching bases. The CDR3 contains 15 residues. CDR1 is SGHNT and CDR2 is YENEEA in the germline V gene. V shed 1 base and J shed 2 bases, with 9 bases lying between them. The chain's CDR3 is CASSLGRATYNEQFF. CDR3 nucleotides: TGTGCCAGCAGCTTAGGCAGGGCCACCTACAATGAGCAGTTCTTC.

The chain combines TRBV6-5 with TRBJ2-2, with TRBD2 matching over 9 bases. Germline CDR1 MNHEY, CDR2 SVGAGI. The V and J ends lost 6 bases and 7 bases, in that order; junction bases with no gene match: 3. The CDR3 runs 13 residues. The CDR3 spells CASRLAGIGELFF. The CDR3 bases are TGTGCCAGCAGACTAGCGGGTATCGGGGAGCTGTTTTTT.

The CDR3 sequence: CASSVEGQGGNEQYF. The CDR3 DNA sequence: TGTGCCAGCAGCGTAGAAGGACAGGGGGGAAACGAGCAGTACTTC. The chain recombines TRBV9 with TRBJ2-7, with 10 nucleotides matching TRBD1. Germline values: CDR1 SGDLS, CDR2 YYNGEE. The V gene end was trimmed by 0 bases and the J gene end by 5 bases; junction bases not matched to a gene: 5. CDR3 length: 15 residues.